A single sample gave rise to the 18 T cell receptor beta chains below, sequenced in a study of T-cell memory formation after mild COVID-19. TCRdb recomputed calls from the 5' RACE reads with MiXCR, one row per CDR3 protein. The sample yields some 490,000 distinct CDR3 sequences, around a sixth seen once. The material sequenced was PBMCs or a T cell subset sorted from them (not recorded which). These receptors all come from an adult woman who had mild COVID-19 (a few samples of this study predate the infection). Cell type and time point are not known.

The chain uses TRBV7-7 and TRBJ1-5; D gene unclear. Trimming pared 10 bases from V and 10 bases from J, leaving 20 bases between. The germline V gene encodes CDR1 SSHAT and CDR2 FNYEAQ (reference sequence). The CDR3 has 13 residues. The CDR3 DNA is TGTGCCAACGCGCAGGAGTCGGTCAGCCCCCAGCATTTT. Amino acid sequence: CANAQESVSPQHF. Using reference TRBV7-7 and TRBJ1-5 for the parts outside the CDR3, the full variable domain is GAGVSQSPRYKVTKRGQDVTLRCDPISSHATLYWYQQALGQGPEFLTYFNYEAQPDKSGLPSDRFSAERPEGSISTLTIQRTEQRDSAMYRCANAQESVSPQHFGDGTRLSIL.

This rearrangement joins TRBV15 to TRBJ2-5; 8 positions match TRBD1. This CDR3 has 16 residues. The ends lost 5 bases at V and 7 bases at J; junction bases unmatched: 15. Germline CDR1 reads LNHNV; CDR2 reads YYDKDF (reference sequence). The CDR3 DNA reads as TGTGCCACCAGCGGTTCCGCGGGGACAGGTCACAGGACCCAGTACTTC. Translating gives CATSGSAGTGHRTQYF.

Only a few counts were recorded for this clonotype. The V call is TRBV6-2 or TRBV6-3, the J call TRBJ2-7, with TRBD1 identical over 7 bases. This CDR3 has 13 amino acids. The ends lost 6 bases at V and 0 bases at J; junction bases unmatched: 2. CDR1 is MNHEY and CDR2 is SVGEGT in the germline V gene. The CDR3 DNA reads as TGTGCCAGCAGACAGGGGATCTCCTACGAGCAGTACTTC. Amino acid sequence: CASRQGISYEQYF.

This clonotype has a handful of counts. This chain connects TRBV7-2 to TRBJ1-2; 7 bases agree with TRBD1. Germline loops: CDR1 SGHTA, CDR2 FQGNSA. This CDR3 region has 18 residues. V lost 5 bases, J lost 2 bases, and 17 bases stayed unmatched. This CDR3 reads CASSPPPGTVSWNYGYTF. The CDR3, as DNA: TGTGCCAGCAGCCCGCCGCCCGGGACAGTGTCATGGAACTATGGCTACACCTTC.

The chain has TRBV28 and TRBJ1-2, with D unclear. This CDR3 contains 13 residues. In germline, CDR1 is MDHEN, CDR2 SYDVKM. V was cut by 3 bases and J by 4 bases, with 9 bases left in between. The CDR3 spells CASSLLWFYGYTF. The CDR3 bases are TGTGCCAGCAGTTTGCTTTGGTTCTATGGCTACACCTTC.

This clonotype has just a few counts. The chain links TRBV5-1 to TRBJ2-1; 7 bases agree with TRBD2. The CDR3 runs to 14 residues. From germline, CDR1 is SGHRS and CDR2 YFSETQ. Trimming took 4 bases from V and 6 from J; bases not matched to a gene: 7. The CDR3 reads CASSEGWEGNEQFF. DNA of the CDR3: TGCGCCAGCAGCGAGGGGTGGGAGGGCAATGAGCAGTTCTTC.

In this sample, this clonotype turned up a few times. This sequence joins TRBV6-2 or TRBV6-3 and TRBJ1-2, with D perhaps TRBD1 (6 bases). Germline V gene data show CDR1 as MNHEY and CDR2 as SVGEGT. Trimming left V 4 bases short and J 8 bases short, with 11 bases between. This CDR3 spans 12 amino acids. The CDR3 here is CASSFGTKGYTF. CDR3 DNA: TGTGCCAGCAGTTTCGGGACAAAAGGCTACACCTTC.

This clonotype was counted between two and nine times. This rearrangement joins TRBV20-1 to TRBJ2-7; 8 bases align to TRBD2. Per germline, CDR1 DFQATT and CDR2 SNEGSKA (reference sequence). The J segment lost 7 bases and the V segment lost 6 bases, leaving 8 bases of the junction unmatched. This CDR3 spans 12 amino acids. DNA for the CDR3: TGCAGTGCCCCGAGCGGGAGTGGTGAGCAGTACTTC. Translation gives CSAPSGSGEQYF.

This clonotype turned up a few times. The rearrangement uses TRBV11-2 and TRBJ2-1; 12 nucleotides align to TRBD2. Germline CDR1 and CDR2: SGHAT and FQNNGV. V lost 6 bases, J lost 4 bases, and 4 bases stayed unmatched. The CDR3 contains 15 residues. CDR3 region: CASSTSGGNYNEQFF. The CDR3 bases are TGTGCCAGCAGTACTAGCGGGGGGAATTACAATGAGCAGTTCTTC.

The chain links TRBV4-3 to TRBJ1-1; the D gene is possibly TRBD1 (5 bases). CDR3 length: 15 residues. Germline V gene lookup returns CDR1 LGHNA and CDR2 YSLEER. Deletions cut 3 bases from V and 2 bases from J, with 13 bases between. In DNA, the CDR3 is TGCGCCAGCAGCCAGGGGCTCGTGGTAAACACTGAAGCTTTCTTT. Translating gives CASSQGLVVNTEAFF.

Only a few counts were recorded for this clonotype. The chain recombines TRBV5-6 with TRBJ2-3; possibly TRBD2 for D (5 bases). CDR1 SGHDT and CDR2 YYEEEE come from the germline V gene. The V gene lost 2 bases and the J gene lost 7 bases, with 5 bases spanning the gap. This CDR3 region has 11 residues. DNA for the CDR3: TGTGCCAGCAGCTTCGGGAATACGCAGTATTTT. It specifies CASSFGNTQYF. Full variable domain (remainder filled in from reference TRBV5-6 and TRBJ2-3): DAGVTQSPTHLIKTRGQQVTLRCSPKSGHDTVSWYQQALGQGPQFIFQYYEEEERQRGNFPDRFSGHQFPNYSSELNVNALLLGDSALYLCASSFGNTQYFGPGTRLTVL.

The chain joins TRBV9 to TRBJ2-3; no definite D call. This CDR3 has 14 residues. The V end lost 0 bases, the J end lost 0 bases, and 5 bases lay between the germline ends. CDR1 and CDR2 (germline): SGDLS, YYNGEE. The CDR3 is CASSVDQSTDTQYF. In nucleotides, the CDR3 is TGTGCCAGCAGCGTAGATCAGAGCACAGATACGCAGTATTTT.

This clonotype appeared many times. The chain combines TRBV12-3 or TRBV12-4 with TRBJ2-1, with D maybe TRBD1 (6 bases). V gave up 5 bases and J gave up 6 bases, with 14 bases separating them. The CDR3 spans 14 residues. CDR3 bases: TGTGCCAGCAGTCTGGACCAGGGGTTCAATGAGCAGTTCTTC. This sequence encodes CASSLDQGFNEQFF.

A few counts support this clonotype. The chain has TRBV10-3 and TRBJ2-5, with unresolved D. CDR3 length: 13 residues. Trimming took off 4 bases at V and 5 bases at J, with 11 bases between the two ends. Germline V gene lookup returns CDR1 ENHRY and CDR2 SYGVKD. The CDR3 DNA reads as TGTGCCATCAGTGCCGAGGTCGGGGAGACCCAGTACTTC. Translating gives CAISAEVGETQYF.

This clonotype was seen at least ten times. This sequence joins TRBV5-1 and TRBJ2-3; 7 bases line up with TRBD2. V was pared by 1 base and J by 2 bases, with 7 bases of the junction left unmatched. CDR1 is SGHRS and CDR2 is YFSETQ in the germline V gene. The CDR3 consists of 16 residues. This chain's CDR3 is CASSLTGRASTDTQYF. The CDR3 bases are TGCGCCAGCAGCTTGACGGGGAGGGCATCCACAGATACGCAGTATTTT.

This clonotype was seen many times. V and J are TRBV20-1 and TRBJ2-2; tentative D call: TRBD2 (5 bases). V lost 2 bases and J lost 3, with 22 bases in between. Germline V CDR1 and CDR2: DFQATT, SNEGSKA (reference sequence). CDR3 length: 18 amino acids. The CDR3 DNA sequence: TGCAGTGCTAGAACTCCGCAGCCCCCTAGCTCCCACACCGGGGAGCTGTTTTTT. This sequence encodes CSARTPQPPSSHTGELFF.

CDR3 in DNA: TGTGCCAGCTCACCACCCGGACGGCTTACGGGTGACTATGGCTACACCTTC. Translated, it gives CASSPPGRLTGDYGYTF. The chain joins TRBV18 to TRBJ1-2, with D uncertain. Per the germline V gene, CDR1 is KGHSH and CDR2 is LQKENI. The V end was cut by 0 bases, the J end by 3 bases, with 17 bases between. CDR3 length: 17 amino acids.

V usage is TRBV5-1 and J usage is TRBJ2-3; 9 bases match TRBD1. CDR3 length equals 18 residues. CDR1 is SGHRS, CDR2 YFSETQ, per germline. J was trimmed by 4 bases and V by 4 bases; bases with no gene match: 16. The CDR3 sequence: CASSIGDPGQGRADTQYF. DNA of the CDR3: TGCGCCAGCAGCATCGGGGACCCGGGACAGGGCAGAGCAGATACGCAGTATTTT.